The table lists the clone carrying this T cell receptor beta chain with many counts. What it binds is unknown. The trim removed 1 base at V and 7 bases at J, leaving 3 bases unmatched. In germline, CDR1 is SGHTA, CDR2 FQGNSA. The CDR3 totals 16 residues. MiXCR, run by TCRdb on the reads, gives a single entry per CDR3 protein. Of approximately 590,000 distinct CDR3 sequences in the sample, approximately 40% were seen once. These data come from a study of T cell repertoires in cytomegalovirus infection. On the study more broadly: The public TCR beta signatures pointed to both CMV infection and matching HLA type.

Study outcomes and limitations: Identification of carriers of CMV plus the relevant HLA was achieved through cumulative public TCR beta family frequency.

The receptor was isolated from a human donor in good health (CMV status not recorded). Some clones in this sample may be carry-over from other donors' samples. The sample here was cultured PBMCs, taken from culture after CMV antigen stimulation. V and J are TRBV7-2 and TRBJ2-1; TRBD2 matches 14 bases. As DNA, the CDR3 is TGTGCCAGCAGCTTAGTGGGGACTAGCGGGAGTAATGAGCAGTTCTTC. It encodes CASSLVGTSGSNEQFF.